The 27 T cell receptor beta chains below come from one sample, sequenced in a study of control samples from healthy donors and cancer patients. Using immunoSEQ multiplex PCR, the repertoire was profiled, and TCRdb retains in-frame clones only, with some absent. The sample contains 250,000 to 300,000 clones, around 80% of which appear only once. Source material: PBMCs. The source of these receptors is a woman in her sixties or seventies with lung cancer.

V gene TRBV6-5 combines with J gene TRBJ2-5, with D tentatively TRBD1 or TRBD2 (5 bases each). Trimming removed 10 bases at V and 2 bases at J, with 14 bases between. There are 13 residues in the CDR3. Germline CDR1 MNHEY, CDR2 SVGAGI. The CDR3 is CATNRDRQETQYF. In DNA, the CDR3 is TGTGCCACAAACCGGGACCGTCAAGAGACCCAGTACTTC.

Here the CDR3 DNA reads TGCGCCAGCAGCTTGGAACTGGGAGAAGAGCAGTACTTC. Translating it yields CASSLELGEEQYF. This chain links TRBV5-1 with TRBJ2-7; D possibly corresponds to TRBD2 (5 bases). Germline CDR1 is SGHRS and CDR2 is YFSETQ. The CDR3 has 13 residues. Deletions cut 0 bases from V and 7 bases from J, with 11 bases between.

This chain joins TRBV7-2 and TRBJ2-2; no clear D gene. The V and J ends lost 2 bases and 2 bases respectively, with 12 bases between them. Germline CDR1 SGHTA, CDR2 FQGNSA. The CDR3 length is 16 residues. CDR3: CASSLSAPRNTGELFF. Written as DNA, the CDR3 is TGTGCCAGCAGCTTATCTGCGCCTCGAAACACCGGGGAGCTGTTTTTT. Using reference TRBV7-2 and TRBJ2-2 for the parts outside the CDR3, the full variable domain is GAGVSQSPSNKVTEKGKDVELRCDPISGHTALYWYRQSLGQGLEFLIYFQGNSAPDKSGLPSDRFSAERTGGSVSTLTIQRTQQEDSAVYLCASSLSAPRNTGELFFGEGSRLTVL.

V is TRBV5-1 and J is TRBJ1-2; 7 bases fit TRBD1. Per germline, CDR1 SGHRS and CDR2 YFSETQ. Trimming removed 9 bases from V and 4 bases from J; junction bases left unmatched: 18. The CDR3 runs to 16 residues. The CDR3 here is CATALDRDPGGYGYTF. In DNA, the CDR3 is TGCGCCACCGCACTCGACAGGGACCCCGGCGGCTATGGCTACACCTTC. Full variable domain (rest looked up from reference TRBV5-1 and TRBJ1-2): KAGVTQTPRYLIKTRGQQVTLSCSPISGHRSVSWYQQTPGQGLQFLFEYFSETQRNKGNFPGRFSGRQFSNSRSEMNVSTLELGDSALYLCATALDRDPGGYGYTFGSGTRLTVV.

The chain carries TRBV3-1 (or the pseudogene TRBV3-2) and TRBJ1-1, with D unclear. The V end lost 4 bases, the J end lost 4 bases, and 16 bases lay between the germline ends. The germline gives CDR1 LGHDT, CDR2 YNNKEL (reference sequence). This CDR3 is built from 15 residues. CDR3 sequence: CASSPSETWRTEAFF. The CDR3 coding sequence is TGTGCCAGCAGCCCCTCCGAGACCTGGCGCACTGAAGCTTTCTTT.

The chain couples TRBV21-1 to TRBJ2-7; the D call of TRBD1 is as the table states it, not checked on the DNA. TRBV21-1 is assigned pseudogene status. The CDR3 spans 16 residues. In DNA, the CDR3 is TGTGCCAGCAGCAAAACCGACAGGCCCAGCTCCTACGAGCAGTACTTC. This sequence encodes CASSKTDRPSSYEQYF.

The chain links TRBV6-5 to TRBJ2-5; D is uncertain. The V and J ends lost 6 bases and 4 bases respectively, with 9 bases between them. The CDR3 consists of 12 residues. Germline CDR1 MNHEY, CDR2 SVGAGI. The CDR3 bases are TGTGCCAGCAGACCCGGTGGAGAGACCCAGTACTTC. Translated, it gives CASRPGGETQYF.

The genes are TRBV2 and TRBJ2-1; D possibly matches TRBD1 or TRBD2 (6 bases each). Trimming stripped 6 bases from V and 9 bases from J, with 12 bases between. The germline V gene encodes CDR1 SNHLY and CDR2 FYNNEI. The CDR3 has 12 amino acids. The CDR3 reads CASRRGGSEQFF. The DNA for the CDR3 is TGTGCCAGCAGAAGAGGGGGGTCTGAGCAGTTCTTC.

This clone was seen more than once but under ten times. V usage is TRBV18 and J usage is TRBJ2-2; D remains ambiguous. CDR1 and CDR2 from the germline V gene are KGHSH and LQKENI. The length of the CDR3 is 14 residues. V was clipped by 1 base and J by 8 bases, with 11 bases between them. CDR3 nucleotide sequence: TGTGCCAGCTCACCACTTACTGTGGTGGGGGAGCTGTTTTTT. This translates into CASSPLTVVGELFF.

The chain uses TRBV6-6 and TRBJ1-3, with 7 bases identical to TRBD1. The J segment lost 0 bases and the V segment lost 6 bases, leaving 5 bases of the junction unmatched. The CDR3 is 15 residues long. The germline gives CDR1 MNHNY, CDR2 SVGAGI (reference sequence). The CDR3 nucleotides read TGTGCCAGCAGGGACAGGACGAGCTCTGGAAACACCATATATTTT. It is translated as CASRDRTSSGNTIYF.

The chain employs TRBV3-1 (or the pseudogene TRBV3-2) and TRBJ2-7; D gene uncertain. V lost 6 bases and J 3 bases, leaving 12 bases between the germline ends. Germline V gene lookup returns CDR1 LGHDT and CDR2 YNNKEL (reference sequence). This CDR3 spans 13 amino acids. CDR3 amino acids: CASSLSRSYEQYF. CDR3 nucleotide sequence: TGTGCCAGCAGTCTATCTCGGAGCTACGAGCAGTACTTC.

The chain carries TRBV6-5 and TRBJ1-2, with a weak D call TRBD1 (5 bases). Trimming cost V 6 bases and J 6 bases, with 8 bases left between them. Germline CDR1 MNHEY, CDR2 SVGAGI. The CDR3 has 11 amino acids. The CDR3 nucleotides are TGTGCCAGCAGGATCAGGGATGGCTACACCTTC. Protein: CASRIRDGYTF.

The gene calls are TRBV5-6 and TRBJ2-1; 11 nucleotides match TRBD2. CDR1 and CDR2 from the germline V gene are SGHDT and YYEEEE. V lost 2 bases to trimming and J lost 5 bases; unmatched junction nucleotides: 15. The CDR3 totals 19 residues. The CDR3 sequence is CASSFPTGISSGRNNEQFF. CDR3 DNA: TGTGCCAGCAGCTTCCCCACGGGAATCTCTAGCGGGAGGAACAATGAGCAGTTCTTC.

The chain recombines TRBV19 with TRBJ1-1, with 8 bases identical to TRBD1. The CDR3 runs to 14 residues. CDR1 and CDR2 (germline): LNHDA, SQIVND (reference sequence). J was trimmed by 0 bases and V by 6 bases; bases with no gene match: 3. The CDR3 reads CASRTGELNTEAFF. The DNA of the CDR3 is TGTGCCAGTAGGACAGGGGAATTGAACACTGAAGCTTTCTTT.

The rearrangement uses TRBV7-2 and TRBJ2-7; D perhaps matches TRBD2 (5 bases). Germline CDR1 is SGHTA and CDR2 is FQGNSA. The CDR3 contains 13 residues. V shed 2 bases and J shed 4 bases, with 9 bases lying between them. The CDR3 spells CASSLLPGYEQYF. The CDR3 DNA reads TGTGCCAGCAGCTTACTCCCGGGGTACGAGCAGTACTTC.

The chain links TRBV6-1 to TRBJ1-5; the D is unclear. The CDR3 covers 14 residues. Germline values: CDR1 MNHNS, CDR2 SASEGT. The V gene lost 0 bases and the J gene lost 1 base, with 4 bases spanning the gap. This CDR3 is CASSEASSNQPQHF. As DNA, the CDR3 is TGTGCCAGCAGTGAAGCGTCGAGCAATCAGCCCCAGCATTTT.

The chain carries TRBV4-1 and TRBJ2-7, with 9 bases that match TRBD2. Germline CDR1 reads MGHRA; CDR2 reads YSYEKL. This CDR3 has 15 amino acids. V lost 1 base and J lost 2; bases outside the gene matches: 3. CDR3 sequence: CASSQGLAAAYEQYF. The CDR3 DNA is TGCGCCAGCAGCCAAGGACTAGCGGCCGCCTACGAGCAGTACTTC.

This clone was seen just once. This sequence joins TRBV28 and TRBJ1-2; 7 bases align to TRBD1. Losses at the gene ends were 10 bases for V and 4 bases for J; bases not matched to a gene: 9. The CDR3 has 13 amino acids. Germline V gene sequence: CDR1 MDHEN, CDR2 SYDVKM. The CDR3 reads CATGQSLAYGYTF. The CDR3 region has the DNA TGTGCCACGGGACAGAGCCTTGCCTATGGCTACACCTTC.

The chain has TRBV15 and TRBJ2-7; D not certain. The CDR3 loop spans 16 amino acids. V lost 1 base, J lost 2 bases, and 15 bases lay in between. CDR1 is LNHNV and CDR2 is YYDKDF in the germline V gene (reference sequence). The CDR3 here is CATSRGGAGSTYEQYF. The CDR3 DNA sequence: TGTGCCACCAGCAGAGGCGGAGCAGGATCAACCTACGAGCAGTACTTC.

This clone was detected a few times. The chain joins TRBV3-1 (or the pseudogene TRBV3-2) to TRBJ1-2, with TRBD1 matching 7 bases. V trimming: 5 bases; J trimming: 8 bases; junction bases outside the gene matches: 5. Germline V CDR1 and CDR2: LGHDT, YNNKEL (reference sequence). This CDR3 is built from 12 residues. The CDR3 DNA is TGTGCCAGCAGCGTTCGAGGGGGCGGCTACACCTTC. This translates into CASSVRGGGYTF.

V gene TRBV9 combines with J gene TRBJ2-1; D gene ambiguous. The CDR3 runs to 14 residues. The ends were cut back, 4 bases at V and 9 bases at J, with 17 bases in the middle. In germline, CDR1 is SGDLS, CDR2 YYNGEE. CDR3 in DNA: TGTGCCAGCAGCCCCCCGGATGAAGGAGCTGAGCAGTTCTTC. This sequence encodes CASSPPDEGAEQFF.

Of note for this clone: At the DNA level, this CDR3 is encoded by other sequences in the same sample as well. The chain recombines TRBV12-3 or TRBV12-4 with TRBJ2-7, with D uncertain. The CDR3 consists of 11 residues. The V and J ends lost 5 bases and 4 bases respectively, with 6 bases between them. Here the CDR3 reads CASSLGYEQYF. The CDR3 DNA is TGTGCCAGCAGTCTAGGTTACGAGCAGTACTTC.

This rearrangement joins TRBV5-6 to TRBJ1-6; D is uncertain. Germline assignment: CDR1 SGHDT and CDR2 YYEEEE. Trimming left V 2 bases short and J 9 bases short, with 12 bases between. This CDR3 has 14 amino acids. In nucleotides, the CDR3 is TGTGCCAGCAGCTTTCCGACAACGACTTCACCCCTCCACTTT. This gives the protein CASSFPTTTSPLHF.

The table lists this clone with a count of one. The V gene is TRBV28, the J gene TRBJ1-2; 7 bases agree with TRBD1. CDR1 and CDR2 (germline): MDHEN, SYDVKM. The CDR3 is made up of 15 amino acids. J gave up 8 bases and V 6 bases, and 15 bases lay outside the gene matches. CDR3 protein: CASRPSLPGGGGYTF. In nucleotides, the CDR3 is TGTGCCAGCAGACCTAGCCTCCCAGGGGGAGGCGGCTACACCTTC.

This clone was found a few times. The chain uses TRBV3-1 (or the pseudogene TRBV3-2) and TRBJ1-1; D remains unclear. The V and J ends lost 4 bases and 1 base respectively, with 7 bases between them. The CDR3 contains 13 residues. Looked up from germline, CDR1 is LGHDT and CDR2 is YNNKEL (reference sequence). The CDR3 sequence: CASSLVWNTEAFF. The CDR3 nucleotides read TGTGCCAGCAGCCTGGTCTGGAACACTGAAGCTTTCTTT.

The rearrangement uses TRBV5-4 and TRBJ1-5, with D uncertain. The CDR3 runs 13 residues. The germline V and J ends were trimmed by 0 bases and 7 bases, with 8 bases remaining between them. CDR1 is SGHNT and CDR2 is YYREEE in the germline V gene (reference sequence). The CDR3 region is CASSLGPGQPQHF. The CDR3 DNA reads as TGTGCCAGCAGCTTGGGTCCGGGGCAGCCCCAGCATTTT.

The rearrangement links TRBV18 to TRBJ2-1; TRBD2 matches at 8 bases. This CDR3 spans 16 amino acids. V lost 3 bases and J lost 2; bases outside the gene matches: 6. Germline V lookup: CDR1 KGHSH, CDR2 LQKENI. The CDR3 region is CASSPLTSGTYNEQFF. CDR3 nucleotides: TGTGCCAGCTCACCCCTTACTAGCGGAACCTACAATGAGCAGTTCTTC.